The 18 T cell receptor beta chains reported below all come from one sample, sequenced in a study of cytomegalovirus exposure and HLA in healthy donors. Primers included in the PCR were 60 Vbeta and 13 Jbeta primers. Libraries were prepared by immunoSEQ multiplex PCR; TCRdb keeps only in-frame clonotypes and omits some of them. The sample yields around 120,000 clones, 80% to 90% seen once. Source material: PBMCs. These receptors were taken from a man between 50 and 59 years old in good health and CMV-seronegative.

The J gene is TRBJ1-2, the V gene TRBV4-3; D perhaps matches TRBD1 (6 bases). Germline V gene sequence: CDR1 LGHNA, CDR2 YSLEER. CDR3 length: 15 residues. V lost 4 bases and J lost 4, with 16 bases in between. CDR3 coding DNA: TGCGCCAGCAGCCCTATCGTCGGGGGGCCCTATGGCTACACCTTC. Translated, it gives CASSPIVGGPYGYTF.

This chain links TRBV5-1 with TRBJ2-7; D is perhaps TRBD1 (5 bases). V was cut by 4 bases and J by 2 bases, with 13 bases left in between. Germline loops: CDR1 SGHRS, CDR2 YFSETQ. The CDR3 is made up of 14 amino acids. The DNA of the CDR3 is TGCGCCAGCAGCCTCCGACAGTTACCCTACGAGCAGTACTTC. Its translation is CASSLRQLPYEQYF.

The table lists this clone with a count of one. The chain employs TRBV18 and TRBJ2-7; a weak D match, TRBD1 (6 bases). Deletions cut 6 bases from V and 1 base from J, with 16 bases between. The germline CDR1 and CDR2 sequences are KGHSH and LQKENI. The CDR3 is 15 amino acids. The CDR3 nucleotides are TGTGCCAGCTCGGATCAGGGGTCCCCTTCCTACGAGCAGTACTTC. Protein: CASSDQGSPSYEQYF.

The CDR3 reads CASSLETRGTGELFF. CDR3 sequence (DNA): TGCGCCAGCAGCTTGGAGACTAGAGGGACCGGGGAGCTGTTTTTT. The chain is built from TRBV5-1 and TRBJ2-2; tentatively, D is TRBD2 (6 bases). Germline CDR1 reads SGHRS; CDR2 reads YFSETQ. Trimming removed 0 bases from V and 5 bases from J, with 11 bases in between. The CDR3 is made up of 15 amino acids.

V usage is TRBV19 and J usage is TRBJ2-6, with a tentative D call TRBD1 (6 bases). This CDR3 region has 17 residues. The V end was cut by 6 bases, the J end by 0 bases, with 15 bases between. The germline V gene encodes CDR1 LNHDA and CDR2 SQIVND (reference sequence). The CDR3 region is CASRRTATSSGANVLTF. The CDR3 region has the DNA TGTGCCAGTAGAAGGACAGCCACCAGCTCTGGGGCCAACGTCCTGACTTTC.

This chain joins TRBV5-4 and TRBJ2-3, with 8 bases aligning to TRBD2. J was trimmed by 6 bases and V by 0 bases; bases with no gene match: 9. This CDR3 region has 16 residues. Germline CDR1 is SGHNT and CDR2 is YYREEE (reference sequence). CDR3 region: CASSLARGGDRDTQYF. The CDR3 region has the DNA TGTGCCAGCAGCTTGGCCCGGGGGGGAGATCGGGATACGCAGTATTTT.

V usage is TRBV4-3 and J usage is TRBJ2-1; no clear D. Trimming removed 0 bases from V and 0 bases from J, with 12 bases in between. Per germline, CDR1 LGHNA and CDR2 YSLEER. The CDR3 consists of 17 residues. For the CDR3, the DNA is TGCGCCAGCAGCCAAGATCGCGGCATCAGCTCCTACAATGAGCAGTTCTTC. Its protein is CASSQDRGISSYNEQFF.

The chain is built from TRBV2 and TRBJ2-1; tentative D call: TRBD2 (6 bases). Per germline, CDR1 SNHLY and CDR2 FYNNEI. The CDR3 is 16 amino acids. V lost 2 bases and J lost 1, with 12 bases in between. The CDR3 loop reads CASSEIGGRSYNEQFF. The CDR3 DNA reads TGTGCCAGCAGTGAAATCGGGGGTAGGTCCTACAATGAGCAGTTCTTC. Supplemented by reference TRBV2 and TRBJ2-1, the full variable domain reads EPEVTQTPSHQVTQMGQEVILRCVPISNHLYFYWYRQILGQKVEFLVSFYNNEISEKSEIFDDQFSVERPDGSNFTLKIRSTKLEDSAMYFCASSEIGGRSYNEQFFGPGTRLTVL.

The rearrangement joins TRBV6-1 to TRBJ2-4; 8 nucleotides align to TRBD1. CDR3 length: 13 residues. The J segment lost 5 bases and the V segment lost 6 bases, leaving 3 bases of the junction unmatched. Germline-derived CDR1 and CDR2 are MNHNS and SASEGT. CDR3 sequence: CASSADRENIQYF. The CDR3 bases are TGTGCCAGCAGCGCGGACAGGGAAAACATTCAGTACTTC.

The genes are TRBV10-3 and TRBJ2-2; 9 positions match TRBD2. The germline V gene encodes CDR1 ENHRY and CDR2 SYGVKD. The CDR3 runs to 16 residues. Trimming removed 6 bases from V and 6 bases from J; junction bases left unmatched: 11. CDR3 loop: CAIRTTSGKTPGELFF. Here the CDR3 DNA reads TGTGCCATCAGGACGACTAGCGGAAAAACACCCGGGGAGCTGTTTTTT.

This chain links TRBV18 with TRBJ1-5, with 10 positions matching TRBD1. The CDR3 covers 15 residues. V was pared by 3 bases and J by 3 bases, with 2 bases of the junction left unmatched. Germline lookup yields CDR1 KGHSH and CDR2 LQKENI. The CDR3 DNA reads TGTGCCAGCTCACCCGGGACAGGGGACAATCAGCCCCAGCATTTT. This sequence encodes CASSPGTGDNQPQHF.

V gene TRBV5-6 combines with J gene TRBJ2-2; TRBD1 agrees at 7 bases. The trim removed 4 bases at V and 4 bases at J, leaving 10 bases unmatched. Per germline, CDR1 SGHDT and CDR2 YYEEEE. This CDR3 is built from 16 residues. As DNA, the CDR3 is TGTGCCAGCAGCCCCTGGGTGGGACAGAGCACCGGGGAGCTGTTTTTT. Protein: CASSPWVGQSTGELFF.

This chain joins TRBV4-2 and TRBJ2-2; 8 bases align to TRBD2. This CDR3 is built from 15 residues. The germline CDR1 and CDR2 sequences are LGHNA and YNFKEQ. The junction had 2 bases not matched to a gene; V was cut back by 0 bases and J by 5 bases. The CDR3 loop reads CASSQDGTRTGELFF. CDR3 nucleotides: TGTGCCAGCAGCCAAGACGGGACTAGGACCGGGGAGCTGTTTTTT.

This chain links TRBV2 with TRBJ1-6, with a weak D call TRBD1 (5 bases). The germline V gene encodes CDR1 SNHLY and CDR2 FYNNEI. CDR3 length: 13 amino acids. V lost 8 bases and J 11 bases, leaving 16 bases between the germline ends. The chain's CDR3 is CASAGPGGTPLHF. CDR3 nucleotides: TGTGCCAGCGCCGGTCCCGGGGGAACACCCCTCCACTTT.

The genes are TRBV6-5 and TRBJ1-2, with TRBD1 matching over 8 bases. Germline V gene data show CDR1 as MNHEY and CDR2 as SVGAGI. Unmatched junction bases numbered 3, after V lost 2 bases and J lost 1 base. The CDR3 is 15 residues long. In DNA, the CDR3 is TGTGCCAGCAGTTACGGACAGGGAGATAACTATGGCTACACCTTC. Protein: CASSYGQGDNYGYTF.

CDR3 sequence reads: CASSRTGTGGEQYF. CDR3 DNA sequence: TGTGCCAGCAGCCGGACCGGGACAGGGGGCGAGCAGTACTTC. V usage is TRBV9 and J usage is TRBJ2-5, with 11 bases lining up with TRBD1. The DNA end lines up better with TRBJ2-7; the J call may be wrong. Germline lookup yields CDR1 SGDLS and CDR2 YYNGEE. This CDR3 comprises 14 residues.

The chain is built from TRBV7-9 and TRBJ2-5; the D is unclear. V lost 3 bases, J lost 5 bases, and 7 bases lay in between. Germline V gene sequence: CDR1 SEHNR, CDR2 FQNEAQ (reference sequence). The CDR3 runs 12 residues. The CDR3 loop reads CASSFLVETQYF. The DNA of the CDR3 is TGTGCCAGCAGCTTTCTTGTGGAGACCCAGTACTTC.

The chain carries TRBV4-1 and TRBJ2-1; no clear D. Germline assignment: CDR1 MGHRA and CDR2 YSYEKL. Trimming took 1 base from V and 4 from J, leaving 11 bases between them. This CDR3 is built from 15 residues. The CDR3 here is CASSQGHKKYNEQFF. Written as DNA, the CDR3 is TGCGCCAGCAGCCAAGGACACAAAAAGTACAATGAGCAGTTCTTC.